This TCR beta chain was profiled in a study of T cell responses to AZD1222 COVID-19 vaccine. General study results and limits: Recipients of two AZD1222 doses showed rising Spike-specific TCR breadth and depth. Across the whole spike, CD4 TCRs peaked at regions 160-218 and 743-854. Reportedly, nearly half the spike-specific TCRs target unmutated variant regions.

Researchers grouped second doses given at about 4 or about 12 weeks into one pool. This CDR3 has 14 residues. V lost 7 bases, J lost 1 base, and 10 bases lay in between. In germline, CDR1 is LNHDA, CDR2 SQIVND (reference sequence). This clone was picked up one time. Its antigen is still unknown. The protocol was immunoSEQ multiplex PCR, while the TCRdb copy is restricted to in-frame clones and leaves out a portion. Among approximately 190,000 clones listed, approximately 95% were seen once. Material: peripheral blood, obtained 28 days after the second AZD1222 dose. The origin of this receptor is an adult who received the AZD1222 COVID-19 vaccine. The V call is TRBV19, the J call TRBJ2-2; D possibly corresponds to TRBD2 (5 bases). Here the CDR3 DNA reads TGTGCCAGTACCCCCGGGGTGAACACCGGGGAGCTGTTTTTT. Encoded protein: CASTPGVNTGELFF.